This section outlines one TCR beta chain sequence together with its context. This clone's antigen is unknown. No base quality information exists; no much larger clone differs at one position. Including the terminal cysteine and phenylalanine, the CDR3 comprises 14 residues. The sequence is cut down to CDR3 DNA, 42 bases in frame from base 1. According to the germline V gene, CDR1 reads SGHTA and CDR2 reads FQGNSA. V is reduced by 3 bases and J by 1 base, leaving a spacing of 9 bases between them. This entry is derived from a study of blood T cell repertoires in COVID-19 (dated by TCRdb to the early 2020s). With regard to the full study: Samples covering the acute and convalescent phases of COVID-19 were provided by collaborators in the United States, Italy and Spain. The material from the prospective study consisted of cDNA or gDNA derived from T cells, B-cell-depleted T cells, or PBMCs. Deeply sampled blood TCRbeta repertoires from subjects exposed to, actively infected with, or recovered from COVID-19 were included in the dataset. The repertoires were released in a freely available public database meant as a resource for research on the immune response to SARS-CoV-2. The samples were drawn from two sources: the first 160 participants of the ongoing ImmuneRACE study, and 1,200 or so subjects contributed by 6 global collaborators. Nearly every sample came with metadata listing a de-identified subject ID, COVID-19 status, age in years and sex. Where HLA class I and class II types were available, the types were taken from metadata supplied by the sample provider, not from assay-based typing. The investigation overall reported the following: The quantity of clinical and demographic metadata differed by source and by participant and was supplied without curation.

Whole blood was collected in K2EDTA tubes by collaborating institutions according to the institutions' own protocols. Collaborator samples were shipped for TCRbeta analysis as frozen whole blood, isolated PBMCs, or DNA extracted from either sample type. The immunoSEQ Assay, a bias-controlled multiplex PCR, was used to amplify TCRbeta CDR3 regions from genomic DNA. For the original study's pipeline: The number of nucleated cells in each sample was estimated by amplification of reference gene primers within the assay. To quantify the absolute abundance of each unique TCRbeta CDR3 rearrangement, sequence reads were collapsed and filtered. For each sample, productive Simpson clonality was calculated as the square root of Simpson's diversity index over productive rearrangements. In its TCRdb copy, this immuneACCESS table keeps in-frame sequences only and misses some clones. Where compared with another copy, unresolved V genes explain less than half of these, and the others have no known cause. That table furnishes V, J and clone size, whereas the DNA furnished D and trimming. In this sample the table shows 210,000 or so clones, 86% of which occur a single time. Clones ranked in the top ten supply around 2.2% of the sample.

This clonotype was obtained from a woman in her fifties or sixties with acute or convalescent COVID-19. Recombination joined TRBV7-2 with TRBJ2-5; the D segment could be TRBD2, given 5 matching bases. Sequenced sample: peripheral blood. The CDR3 in this case is CASSFPGSQETQYF. At the DNA level, the sequence is TGTGCCAGCAGCTTTCCGGGGAGCCAAGAGACCCAGTACTTC.